What follows is one T cell receptor beta chain and its context. Sequencing was performed with immunoSEQ multiplex PCR; in TCRdb, only in-frame clones are kept and a portion is missing. The profile shows tens of thousands of clones, 70% to 90% of them singletons. The sample is drawn from a study of technical replicates of blood from four donors. Germline V gene lookup returns CDR1 MNHEY and CDR2 SMNVEV (reference sequence). The V and J ends lost 2 bases and 4 bases, in that order; junction bases with no gene match: 4. This CDR3 has 14 amino acids. This sequence joins TRBV27 and TRBJ2-7, with 8 positions matching TRBD1. The source material was PBMCs. The sequence came from a human donor in good health. Some clones in this sample may be carry-over from other donors' samples. The CDR3 DNA follows: TGTGCCAGCAGTTTACAAGGACAGGGTTACGAGCAGTACTTC. This codes for CASSLQGQGYEQYF.